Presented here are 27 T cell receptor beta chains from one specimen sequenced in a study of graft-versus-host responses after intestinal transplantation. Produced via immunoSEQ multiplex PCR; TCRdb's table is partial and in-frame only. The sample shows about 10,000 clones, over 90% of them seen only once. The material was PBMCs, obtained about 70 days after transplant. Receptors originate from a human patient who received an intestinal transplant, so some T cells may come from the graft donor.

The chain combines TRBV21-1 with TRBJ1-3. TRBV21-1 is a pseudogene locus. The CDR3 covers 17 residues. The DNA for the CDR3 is TGTGCCAGCAGAGAGGTGCTAGCTACAACAGCACGAAACACCATATATTTT. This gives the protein CASREVLATTARNTIYF.

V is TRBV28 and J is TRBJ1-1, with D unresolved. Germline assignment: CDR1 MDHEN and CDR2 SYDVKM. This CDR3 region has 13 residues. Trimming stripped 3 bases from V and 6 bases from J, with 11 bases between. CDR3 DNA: TGTGCCAGCAGTTTGGCGCGAAACGCTGAAGCTTTCTTT. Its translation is CASSLARNAEAFF.

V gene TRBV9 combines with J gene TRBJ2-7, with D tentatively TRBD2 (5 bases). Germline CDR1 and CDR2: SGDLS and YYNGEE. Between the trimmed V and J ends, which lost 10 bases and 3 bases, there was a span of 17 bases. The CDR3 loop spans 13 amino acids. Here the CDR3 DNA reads TGTGCCGGGAGTACAAGGGATGGCTACGAGCAGTACTTC. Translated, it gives CAGSTRDGYEQYF.

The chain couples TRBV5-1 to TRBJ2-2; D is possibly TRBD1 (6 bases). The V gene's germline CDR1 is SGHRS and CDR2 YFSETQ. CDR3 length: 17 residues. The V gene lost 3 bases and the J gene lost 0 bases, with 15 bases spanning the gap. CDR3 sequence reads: CASSSVGDTSNTGELFF. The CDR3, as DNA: TGCGCCAGCAGCTCCGTGGGGGACACTTCGAACACCGGGGAGCTGTTTTTT.

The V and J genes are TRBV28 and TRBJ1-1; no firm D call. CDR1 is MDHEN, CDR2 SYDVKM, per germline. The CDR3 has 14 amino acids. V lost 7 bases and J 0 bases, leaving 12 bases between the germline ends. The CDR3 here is CASISPGLNTEAFF. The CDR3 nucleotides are TGTGCCAGCATCTCGCCCGGCCTGAACACTGAAGCTTTCTTT.

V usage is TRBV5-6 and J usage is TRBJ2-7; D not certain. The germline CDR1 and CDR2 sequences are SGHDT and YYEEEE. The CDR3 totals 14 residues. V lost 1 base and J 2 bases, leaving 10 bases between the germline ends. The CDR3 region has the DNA TGTGCCAGCAGCTTGATGAGACCGGCCTACGAGCAGTACTTC. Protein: CASSLMRPAYEQYF.

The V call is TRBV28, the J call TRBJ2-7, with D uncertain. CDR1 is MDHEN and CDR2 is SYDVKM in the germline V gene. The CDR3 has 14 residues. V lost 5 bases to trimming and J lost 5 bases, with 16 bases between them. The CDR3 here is CASSQDAPGDEQYF. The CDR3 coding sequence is TGTGCCAGCAGTCAGGACGCTCCTGGTGACGAGCAGTACTTC.

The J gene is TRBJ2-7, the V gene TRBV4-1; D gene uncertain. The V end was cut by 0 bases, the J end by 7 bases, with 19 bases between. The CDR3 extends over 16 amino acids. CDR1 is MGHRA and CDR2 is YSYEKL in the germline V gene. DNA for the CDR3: TGCGCCAGCAGCCAAGATAGGGCGAGACTCGACCTAGAGCAGTACTTC. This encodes CASSQDRARLDLEQYF.

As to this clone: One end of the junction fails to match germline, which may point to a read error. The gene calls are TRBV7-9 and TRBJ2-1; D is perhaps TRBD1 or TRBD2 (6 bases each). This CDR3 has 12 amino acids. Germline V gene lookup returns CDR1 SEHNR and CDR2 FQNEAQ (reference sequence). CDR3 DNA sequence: TGTGCCAGCAGTTTAGGGGGGAGTGAGCAGTTCTTC. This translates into CASSLGGSEQFF.

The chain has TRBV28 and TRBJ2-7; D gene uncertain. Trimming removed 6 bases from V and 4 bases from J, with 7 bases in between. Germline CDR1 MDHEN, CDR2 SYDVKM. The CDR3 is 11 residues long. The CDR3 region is CASRLSYEQYF. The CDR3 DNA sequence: TGTGCCAGCAGACTCAGTTACGAGCAGTACTTC.

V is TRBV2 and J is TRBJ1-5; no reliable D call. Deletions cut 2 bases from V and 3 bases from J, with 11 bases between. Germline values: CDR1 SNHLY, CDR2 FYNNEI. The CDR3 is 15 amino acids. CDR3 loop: CASSENSADNQPQHF. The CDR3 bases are TGTGCCAGCAGTGAAAATTCGGCAGACAATCAGCCCCAGCATTTT.

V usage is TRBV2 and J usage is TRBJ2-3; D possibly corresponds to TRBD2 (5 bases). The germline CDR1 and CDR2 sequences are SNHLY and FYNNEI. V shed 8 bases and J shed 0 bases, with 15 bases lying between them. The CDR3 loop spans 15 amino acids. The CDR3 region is CASRPGITSTDTQYF. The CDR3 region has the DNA TGTGCCAGCCGCCCCGGGATTACTAGCACAGATACGCAGTATTTT.

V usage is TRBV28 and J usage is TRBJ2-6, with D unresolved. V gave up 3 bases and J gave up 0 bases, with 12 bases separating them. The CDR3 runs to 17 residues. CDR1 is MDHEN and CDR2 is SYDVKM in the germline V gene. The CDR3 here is CASSFIGGSSGANVLTF. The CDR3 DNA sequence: TGTGCCAGCAGTTTTATTGGCGGAAGCTCTGGGGCCAACGTCCTGACTTTC. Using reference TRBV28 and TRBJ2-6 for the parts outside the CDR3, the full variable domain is DVKVTQSSRYLVKRTGEKVFLECVQDMDHENMFWYRQDPGLGLRLIYFSYDVKMKEKGDIPEGYSVSREKKERFSLILESASTNQTSMYLCASSFIGGSSGANVLTFGAGSRLTVL.

Written as DNA, the CDR3 is TGTGCCAGCAGCTTAGCAGCTTTCTATGGCTACACCTTC. It codes for CASSLAAFYGYTF. This sequence joins TRBV7-9 and TRBJ1-2; D remains unclear. Germline CDR1 SEHNR, CDR2 FQNEAQ (reference sequence). This CDR3 has 13 amino acids. V shed 0 bases and J shed 4 bases, with 6 bases lying between them. Combining the CDR3 with reference TRBV7-9 and TRBJ1-2 gives the whole variable domain DTGVSQNPRHKITKRGQNVTFRCDPISEHNRLYWYRQTLGQGPEFLTYFQNEAQLEKSRLLSDRFSAERPKGSFSTLEIQRTEQGDSAMYLCASSLAAFYGYTFGSGTRLTVV.

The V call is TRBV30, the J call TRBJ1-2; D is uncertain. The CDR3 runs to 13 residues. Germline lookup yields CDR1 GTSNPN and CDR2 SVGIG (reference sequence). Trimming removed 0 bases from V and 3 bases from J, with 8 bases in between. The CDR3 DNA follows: TGTGCCTGGAGTGTAACGGGCTACTATGGCTACACCTTC. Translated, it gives CAWSVTGYYGYTF.

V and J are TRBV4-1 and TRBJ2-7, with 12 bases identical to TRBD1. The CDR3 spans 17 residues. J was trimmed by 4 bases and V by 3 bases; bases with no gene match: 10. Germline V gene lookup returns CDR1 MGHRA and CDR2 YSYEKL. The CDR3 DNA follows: TGCGCCAGCAGCCATCCCTCCTGGGACAGGGGGCTGTACGAGCAGTACTTC. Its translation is CASSHPSWDRGLYEQYF.

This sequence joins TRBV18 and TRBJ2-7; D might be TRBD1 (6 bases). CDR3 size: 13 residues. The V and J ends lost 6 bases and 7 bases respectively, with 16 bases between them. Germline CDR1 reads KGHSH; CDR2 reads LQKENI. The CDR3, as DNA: TGTGCCAGCTCGCCTACAGGGACGGGAGAGCAGTACTTC. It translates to CASSPTGTGEQYF.

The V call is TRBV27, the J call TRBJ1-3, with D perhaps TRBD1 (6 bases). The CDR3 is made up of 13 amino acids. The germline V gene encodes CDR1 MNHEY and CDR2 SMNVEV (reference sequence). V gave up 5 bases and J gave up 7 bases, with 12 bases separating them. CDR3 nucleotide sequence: TGTGCCAGCAGTCCCAGGGGTTTGAACACCATATATTTT. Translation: CASSPRGLNTIYF.

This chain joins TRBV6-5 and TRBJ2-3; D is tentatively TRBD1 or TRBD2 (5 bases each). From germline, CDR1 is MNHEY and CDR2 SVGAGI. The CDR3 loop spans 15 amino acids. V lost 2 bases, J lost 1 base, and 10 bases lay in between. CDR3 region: CASSYGGAGTDTQYF. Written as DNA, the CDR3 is TGTGCCAGCAGTTACGGGGGAGCGGGCACAGATACGCAGTATTTT.

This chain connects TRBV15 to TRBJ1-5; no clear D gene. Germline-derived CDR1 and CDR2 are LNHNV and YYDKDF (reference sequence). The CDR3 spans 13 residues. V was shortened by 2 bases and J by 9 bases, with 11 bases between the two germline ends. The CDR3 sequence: CATSRLQTRPQHF. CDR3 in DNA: TGTGCCACCAGCAGACTACAAACTAGGCCCCAGCATTTT.

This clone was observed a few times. The CDR3 protein is CAWNGFQETQYF. The DNA of the CDR3 is TGTGCCTGGAACGGGTTCCAAGAGACCCAGTACTTC. The chain joins TRBV30 to TRBJ2-5; D not certain. The CDR3 length is 12 residues. Germline V gene lookup returns CDR1 GTSNPN and CDR2 SVGIG (reference sequence). The V end lost 4 bases, the J end lost 1 base, and 7 bases lay between the germline ends.

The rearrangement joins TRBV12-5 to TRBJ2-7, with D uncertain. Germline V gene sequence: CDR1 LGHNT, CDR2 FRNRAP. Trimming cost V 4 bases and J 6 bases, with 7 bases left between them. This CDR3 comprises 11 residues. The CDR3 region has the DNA TGTGCTAGTGGTTCATGGACCGAGCAGTACTTC. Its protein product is CASGSWTEQYF.

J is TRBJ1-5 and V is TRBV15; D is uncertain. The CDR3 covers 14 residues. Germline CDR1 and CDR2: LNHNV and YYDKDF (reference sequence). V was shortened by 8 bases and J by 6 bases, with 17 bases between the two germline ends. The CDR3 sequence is CATPRAAMGQPQHF. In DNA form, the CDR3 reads TGTGCCACCCCAAGGGCAGCGATGGGTCAGCCCCAGCATTTT.

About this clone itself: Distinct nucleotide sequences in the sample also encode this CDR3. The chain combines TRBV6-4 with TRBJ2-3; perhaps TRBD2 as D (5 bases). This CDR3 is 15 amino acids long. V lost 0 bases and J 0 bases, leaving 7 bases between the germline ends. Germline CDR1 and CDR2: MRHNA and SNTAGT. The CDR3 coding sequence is TGTGCCAGCAGTGACTCAGGCGGGAGCACAGATACGCAGTATTTT. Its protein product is CASSDSGGSTDTQYF.

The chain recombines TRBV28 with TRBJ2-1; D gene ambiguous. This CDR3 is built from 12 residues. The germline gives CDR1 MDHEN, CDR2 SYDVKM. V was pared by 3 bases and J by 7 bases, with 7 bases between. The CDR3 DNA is TGTGCCAGCAGTTTTAATAATAATGAGCAGTTCTTC. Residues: CASSFNNNEQFF. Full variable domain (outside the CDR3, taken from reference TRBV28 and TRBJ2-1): DVKVTQSSRYLVKRTGEKVFLECVQDMDHENMFWYRQDPGLGLRLIYFSYDVKMKEKGDIPEGYSVSREKKERFSLILESASTNQTSMYLCASSFNNNEQFFGPGTRLTVL.

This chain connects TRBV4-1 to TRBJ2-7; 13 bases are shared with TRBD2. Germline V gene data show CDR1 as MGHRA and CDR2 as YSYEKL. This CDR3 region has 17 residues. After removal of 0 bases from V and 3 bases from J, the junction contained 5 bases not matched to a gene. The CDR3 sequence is CASSQDPTSGRVYEQYF. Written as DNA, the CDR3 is TGCGCCAGCAGCCAAGATCCTACTAGCGGGAGGGTCTACGAGCAGTACTTC.

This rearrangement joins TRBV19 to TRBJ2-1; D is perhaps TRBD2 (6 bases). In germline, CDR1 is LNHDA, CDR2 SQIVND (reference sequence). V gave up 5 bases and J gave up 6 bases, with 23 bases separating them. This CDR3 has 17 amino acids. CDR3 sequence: CASSAIQLAVGLNEQFF. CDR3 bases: TGTGCCAGTAGTGCGATACAGTTGGCAGTGGGACTCAATGAGCAGTTCTTC.